This passage covers 4 T cell receptor beta chains from one sample sequenced in a study of T cells in tumors after PD-1 blockade. Using immunoSEQ multiplex PCR, the repertoire was profiled, and TCRdb retains in-frame clones only, with some absent. The table has about 47,000 clones, roughly three quarters seen once; the top ten hold 7.5% to 9.5%. The sample consisted of PBMCs, taken before anti-PD-1 therapy. These receptors came from a human donor with advanced basal cell or squamous cell carcinoma (not recorded which).

The rearrangement links TRBV28 to TRBJ1-1; maybe TRBD1 (5 bases). Trimming removed 2 bases from V and 10 bases from J, with 29 bases in between. The germline CDR1 and CDR2 sequences are MDHEN and SYDVKM. The CDR3 totals 18 residues. This CDR3 is CASSLGPEAGRSGNVAFF. The CDR3 nucleotides are TGTGCCAGCAGTTTAGGTCCCGAGGCAGGGAGGTCGGGTAATGTAGCTTTCTTT.

The CDR3 reads CASSFRLAGTYEQYF. The CDR3 bases are TGTGCCAGCAGCTTCCGGTTAGCGGGGACCTACGAGCAGTACTTC. This sequence joins TRBV5-6 and TRBJ2-7, with 8 positions matching TRBD2. Unmatched junction bases numbered 6, after V lost 2 bases and J lost 2 bases. CDR1 is SGHDT and CDR2 is YYEEEE in the germline V gene. This CDR3 is 15 amino acids long. The full variable domain, in which reference TRBV5-6 and TRBJ2-7 provide the parts outside the CDR3, is DAGVTQSPTHLIKTRGQQVTLRCSPKSGHDTVSWYQQALGQGPQFIFQYYEEEERQRGNFPDRFSGHQFPNYSSELNVNALLLGDSALYLCASSFRLAGTYEQYFGPGTRLTVT.

The gene calls are TRBV15 and TRBJ1-1; tentative D call: TRBD1 (5 bases). The CDR3 runs to 16 residues. CDR1 and CDR2 from the germline V gene are LNHNV and YYDKDF (reference sequence). Trimming took off 0 bases at V and 5 bases at J, with 16 bases between the two ends. CDR3: CATSRDPMGRGTEAFF. The CDR3 coding sequence is TGTGCCACCAGCAGAGATCCAATGGGTAGGGGAACTGAAGCTTTCTTT.

V gene TRBV18 combines with J gene TRBJ2-7, with D perhaps TRBD1 or TRBD2 (5 bases each). The CDR3 length is 15 residues. CDR1 KGHSH and CDR2 LQKENI come from the germline V gene. Trimming pared 5 bases from V and 2 bases from J, leaving 16 bases between. The CDR3 spells CASSAIGTQAYEQYF. DNA for the CDR3: TGTGCCAGCTCAGCAATCGGGACCCAAGCCTACGAGCAGTACTTC.